This T cell receptor (beta chain) was captured by sequencing in a study of identical twins. Study conclusions and caveats: Interpretation of the results relied on cross-sectional statistical analysis and not on following the same donors. One should note that invariant MAIT and iNKT cells could partly confound zero-insertion analyses.

This CDR3 region has 19 residues. Trimming took 0 bases from V and 0 from J, leaving 16 bases between them. From germline, CDR1 is SGHRS and CDR2 YFSETQ. TCRdb itself ran the 5' RACE reads through MiXCR, one entry per CDR3 protein. The table records around 230,000 distinct CDR3 sequences, around a tenth of them present only once. This clonotype was picked up many times. The antigen remains undetermined. This rearrangement joins TRBV5-1 to TRBJ2-6; D uncertain. The sample comprised memory (CD45RO+) T cells sorted from blood. The receptor was derived from a woman between 18 and 29 years old in good health. The CDR3 sequence is CASSLATVYTYSGANVLTF. Written as DNA, the CDR3 is TGCGCCAGCAGCTTGGCGACGGTTTATACGTACTCTGGGGCCAACGTCCTGACTTTC.